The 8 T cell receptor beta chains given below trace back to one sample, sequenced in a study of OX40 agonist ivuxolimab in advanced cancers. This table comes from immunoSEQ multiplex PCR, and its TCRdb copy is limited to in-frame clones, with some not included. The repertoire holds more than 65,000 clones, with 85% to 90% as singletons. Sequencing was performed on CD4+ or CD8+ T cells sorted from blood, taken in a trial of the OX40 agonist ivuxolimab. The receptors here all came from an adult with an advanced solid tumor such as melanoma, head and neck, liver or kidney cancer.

CDR3 loop: CASSLAVLANTGELFF. CDR3 DNA sequence: TGCGCCAGCAGCTTGGCGGTCCTCGCGAACACCGGGGAGCTGTTTTTT. The genes are TRBV5-1 and TRBJ2-2; D not certain. The CDR3 runs to 16 residues. The V end lost 0 bases, the J end lost 0 bases, and 9 bases lay between the germline ends. Germline V gene lookup returns CDR1 SGHRS and CDR2 YFSETQ.

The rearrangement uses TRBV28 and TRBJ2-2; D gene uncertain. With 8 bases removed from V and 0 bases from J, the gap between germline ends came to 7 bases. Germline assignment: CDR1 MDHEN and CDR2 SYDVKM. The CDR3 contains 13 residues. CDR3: CASGMPNTGELFF. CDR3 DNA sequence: TGTGCCAGCGGCATGCCGAACACCGGGGAGCTGTTTTTT.

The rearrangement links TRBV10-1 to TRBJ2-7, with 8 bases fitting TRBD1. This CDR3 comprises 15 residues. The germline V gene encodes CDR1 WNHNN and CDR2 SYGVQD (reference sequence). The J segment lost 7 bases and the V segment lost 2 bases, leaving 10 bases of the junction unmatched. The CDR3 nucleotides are TGCGCCAGCAGTGAGGACGGCAGGGGGCGTCAGGAGCAGTACTTC. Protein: CASSEDGRGRQEQYF.

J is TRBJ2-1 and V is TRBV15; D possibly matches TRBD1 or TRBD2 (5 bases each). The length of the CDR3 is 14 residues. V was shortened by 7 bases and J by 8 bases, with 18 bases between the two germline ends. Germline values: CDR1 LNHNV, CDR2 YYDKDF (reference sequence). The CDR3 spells CATTKRGPSDEQFF. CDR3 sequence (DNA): TGTGCCACCACCAAAAGGGGACCCAGCGATGAGCAGTTCTTC. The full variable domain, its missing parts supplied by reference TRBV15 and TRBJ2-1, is DAMVIQNPRYQVTQFGKPVTLSCSQTLNHNVMYWYQQKSSQAPKLLFHYYDKDFNNEADTPDNFQSRRPNTSFCFLDIRSPGLGDTAMYLCATTKRGPSDEQFFGPGTRLTVL.

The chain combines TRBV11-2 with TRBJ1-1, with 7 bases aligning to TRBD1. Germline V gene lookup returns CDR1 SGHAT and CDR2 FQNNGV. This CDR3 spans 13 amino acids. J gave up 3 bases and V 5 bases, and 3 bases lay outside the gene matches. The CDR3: CASSGGQYTEAFF. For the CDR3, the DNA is TGTGCCAGCAGCGGGGGACAGTACACTGAAGCTTTCTTT.

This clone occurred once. CDR3 in DNA: TGTGCCAGCTCACCCCAGGGTAGCGGGGGGACCTTCGAGACCCAGTACTTC. It codes for CASSPQGSGGTFETQYF. The rearrangement joins TRBV18 to TRBJ2-5; 10 bases agree with TRBD2. The CDR3 contains 17 residues. V was clipped by 3 bases and J by 5 bases; unmatched bases: 12. Germline values: CDR1 KGHSH, CDR2 LQKENI.

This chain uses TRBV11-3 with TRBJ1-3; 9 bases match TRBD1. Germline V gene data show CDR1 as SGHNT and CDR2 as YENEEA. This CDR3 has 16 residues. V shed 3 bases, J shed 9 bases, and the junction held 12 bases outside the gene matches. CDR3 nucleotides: TGTGCCAGCAGCTTGACCGGGACAGGGACATTTGGCACCATATATTTT. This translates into CASSLTGTGTFGTIYF.

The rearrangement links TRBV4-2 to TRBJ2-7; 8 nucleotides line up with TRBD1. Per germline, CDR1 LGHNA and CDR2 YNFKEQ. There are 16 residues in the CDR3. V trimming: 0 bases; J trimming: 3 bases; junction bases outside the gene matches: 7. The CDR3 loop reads CASSQDSDRAGYEQYF. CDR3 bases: TGTGCCAGCAGCCAAGATTCGGACAGGGCGGGCTACGAGCAGTACTTC.